A selection of T cell receptor beta chains follows, all from one sample in a study of T cell responses to AZD1222 COVID-19 vaccine. Profiled with immunoSEQ multiplex PCR; TCRdb holds only in-frame clones, not every one. The sample carries some 140,000 clones, approximately 90% recorded once. Sample: peripheral blood, taken on day 0 of AZD1222 vaccination. The receptors shown here come from an adult in good health. Each CDR3 is given with its conserved first and last residue.

>TRBV19|TRBJ2-1
CASGTLAGGRGEQFF
>TRBV25-1|TRBJ1-1
CASRTGGSGEAFF
>TRBV7-2|TRBJ2-7
CASSSKGAKSSISYEQYF
>TRBV10-3|TRBJ2-7
CAISVAGTSGRQIYYEQYF
>TRBV12-3/TRBV12-4|TRBJ1-2
CASSLQGAGGYTF
>TRBV27|TRBJ1-2
CASSSGLSGYTF
>TRBV27|TRBJ1-1
CASSLHRANREDRVFEAFF
>TRBV2|TRBJ1-6
CASGGTGDSPLHF
>TRBV5-1|TRBJ1-5
CASSLGGGLDNQPQHF
>TRBV5-4|TRBJ1-2
CASSLAGRDGYTF
>TRBV11-2|TRBJ1-6
CASSFYVKSSYNSPLHF
>TRBV6-4|TRBJ2-3
CASSSLAGGGRSTDTQYF
>TRBV6-5|TRBJ2-7
CASSYIGTGDEQYF
>TRBV19|TRBJ1-1
CASSMGGTEAFF
>TRBV4-3|TRBJ2-1
CASSQDFRGTEQFF
>TRBV4-1|TRBJ2-3
CASSLGSGGTQYF
>TRBV5-1|TRBJ1-1
CATAISTGNTEAFF
>TRBV28|TRBJ2-5
CASSAPGGRETQYF
>TRBV18|TRBJ1-3
CASSPNTGASGNTIYF
>TRBV10-3|TRBJ1-6
CAIRIDSSHSPLHF
>TRBV27|TRBJ2-3
CASSLRDTQYF
>TRBV5-1|TRBJ2-1
CASSSPGSSTGNYNEQFF
>TRBV28|TRBJ2-3
CASTSNTLTTDTQYF
>TRBV7-2|TRBJ1-6
CASRPQGSSNNSPLHF
>TRBV18|TRBJ1-1
CASSEGLNTEAFF
>TRBV24-1|TRBJ1-2
CATSGETEYYGYTF
>TRBV2|TRBJ1-5
CASSDDTGRNQPQHF
>TRBV5-6|TRBJ1-2
CASSVGQYYGYTF
>TRBV2|TRBJ1-1
CASRKRGIRVLNTEAFF
>TRBV7-9|TRBJ1-2
CASSPGQSNYGYTF
>TRBV6-4|TRBJ1-2
CASSDFYYGYTF
>TRBV27|TRBJ1-5
CASSWDNNQPQHF
>TRBV2|TRBJ2-3
CASSRGAADTQYF
>TRBV4-2|TRBJ2-7
CASSLYLSYEQYF
>TRBV5-1|TRBJ1-3
CASSPTGDSGNTIYF
>TRBV6-5|TRBJ2-6
CASSYSGRTGANVLTF
>TRBV3-1/TRBV3-2|TRBJ1-2
CASSRGGGYGYTF
>TRBV21-1|TRBJ2-3
CASSKKAPLAYHTDTQYF
>TRBV4-2|TRBJ2-1
CASSSRLGDEQFF
>TRBV5-1|TRBJ1-2
CASSLAVKAGGGYTF
>TRBV6-1|TRBJ2-1
CASSEGGWDEQFF
>TRBV10-3|TRBJ2-2
CATGGFDTGELFF
>TRBV29-1|TRBJ1-2
CSVEDREDYGYTF
>TRBV5-1|TRBJ2-7
CASSLGGPYYEQYF
>TRBV19|TRBJ1-2
CASSIDSPGQAQTF
>TRBV6-4|TRBJ2-3
CASSEGQDTDTQYF
>TRBV18|TRBJ1-5
CASSLRDRGPSQPQHF
>TRBV27|TRBJ1-1
CASSLRAGGSLNTEAFF
>TRBV6-5|TRBJ1-1
CASSQRRNTEAFF
>TRBV6-5|TRBJ1-6
CASSYLRTGSSPLHF
>TRBV6-5|TRBJ1-2
CASSPDGLGYGYTF
>TRBV9|TRBJ1-4
CASSPGYSGEKLFF
>TRBV6-5|TRBJ1-1
CASSNLQGSNTEAFF
>TRBV27|TRBJ1-4
CAAASGGGINEKLFF
>TRBV27|TRBJ2-5
CASNSGGKGETQYF